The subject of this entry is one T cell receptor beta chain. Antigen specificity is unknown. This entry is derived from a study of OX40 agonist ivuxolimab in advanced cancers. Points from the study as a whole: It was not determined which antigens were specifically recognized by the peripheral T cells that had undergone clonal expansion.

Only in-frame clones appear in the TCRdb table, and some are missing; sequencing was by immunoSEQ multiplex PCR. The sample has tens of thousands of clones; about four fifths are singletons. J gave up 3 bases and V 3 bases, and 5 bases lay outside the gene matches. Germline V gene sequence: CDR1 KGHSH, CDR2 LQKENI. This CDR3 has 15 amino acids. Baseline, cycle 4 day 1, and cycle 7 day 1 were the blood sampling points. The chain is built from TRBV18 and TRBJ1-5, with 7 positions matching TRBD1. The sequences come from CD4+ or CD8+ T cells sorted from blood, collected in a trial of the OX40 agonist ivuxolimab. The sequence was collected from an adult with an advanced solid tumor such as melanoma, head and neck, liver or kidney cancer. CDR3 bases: TGTGCCAGCTCACCCCGTGACAGGGTCAATCAGCCCCAGCATTTT. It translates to CASSPRDRVNQPQHF.